The clone carrying this T cell receptor beta chain was found a few times. Its antigen is currently unknown. These data originate in a study of blood T cells in healthy people across ages. Study-wide context: Template switching retrieved approximately one barcoded beta molecule for each two T cells. Whole-study results and caveats: Per million T cells, the diversity of TCR beta decreased roughly linearly as age advanced.

Next came a second PCR, run for 7 to 11 cycles, which used a sample-barcoded 5' primer along with a J-beta primer mix. Sequencing yielded, for each sample, at least 3 million paired-end reads carrying CDR3. MiXCR was run by TCRdb on the 5' RACE reads, yielding one entry per CDR3 protein. In the table there are roughly 640,000 distinct CDR3 sequences, about 30% of which are singletons. This CDR3 has 13 amino acids. In germline, CDR1 is MGHRA, CDR2 YSYEKL. V lost 3 bases, J lost 8 bases, and 8 bases lay in between. The sequencing input was blood. This sequence was found in a woman aged 80 or over in good health. J is TRBJ1-6 and V is TRBV4-1; D is ambiguous. Written as DNA, the CDR3 is TGCGCCAGCAGCCAGGATGATCATTCACCCCTCCACTTT. It codes for CASSQDDHSPLHF.